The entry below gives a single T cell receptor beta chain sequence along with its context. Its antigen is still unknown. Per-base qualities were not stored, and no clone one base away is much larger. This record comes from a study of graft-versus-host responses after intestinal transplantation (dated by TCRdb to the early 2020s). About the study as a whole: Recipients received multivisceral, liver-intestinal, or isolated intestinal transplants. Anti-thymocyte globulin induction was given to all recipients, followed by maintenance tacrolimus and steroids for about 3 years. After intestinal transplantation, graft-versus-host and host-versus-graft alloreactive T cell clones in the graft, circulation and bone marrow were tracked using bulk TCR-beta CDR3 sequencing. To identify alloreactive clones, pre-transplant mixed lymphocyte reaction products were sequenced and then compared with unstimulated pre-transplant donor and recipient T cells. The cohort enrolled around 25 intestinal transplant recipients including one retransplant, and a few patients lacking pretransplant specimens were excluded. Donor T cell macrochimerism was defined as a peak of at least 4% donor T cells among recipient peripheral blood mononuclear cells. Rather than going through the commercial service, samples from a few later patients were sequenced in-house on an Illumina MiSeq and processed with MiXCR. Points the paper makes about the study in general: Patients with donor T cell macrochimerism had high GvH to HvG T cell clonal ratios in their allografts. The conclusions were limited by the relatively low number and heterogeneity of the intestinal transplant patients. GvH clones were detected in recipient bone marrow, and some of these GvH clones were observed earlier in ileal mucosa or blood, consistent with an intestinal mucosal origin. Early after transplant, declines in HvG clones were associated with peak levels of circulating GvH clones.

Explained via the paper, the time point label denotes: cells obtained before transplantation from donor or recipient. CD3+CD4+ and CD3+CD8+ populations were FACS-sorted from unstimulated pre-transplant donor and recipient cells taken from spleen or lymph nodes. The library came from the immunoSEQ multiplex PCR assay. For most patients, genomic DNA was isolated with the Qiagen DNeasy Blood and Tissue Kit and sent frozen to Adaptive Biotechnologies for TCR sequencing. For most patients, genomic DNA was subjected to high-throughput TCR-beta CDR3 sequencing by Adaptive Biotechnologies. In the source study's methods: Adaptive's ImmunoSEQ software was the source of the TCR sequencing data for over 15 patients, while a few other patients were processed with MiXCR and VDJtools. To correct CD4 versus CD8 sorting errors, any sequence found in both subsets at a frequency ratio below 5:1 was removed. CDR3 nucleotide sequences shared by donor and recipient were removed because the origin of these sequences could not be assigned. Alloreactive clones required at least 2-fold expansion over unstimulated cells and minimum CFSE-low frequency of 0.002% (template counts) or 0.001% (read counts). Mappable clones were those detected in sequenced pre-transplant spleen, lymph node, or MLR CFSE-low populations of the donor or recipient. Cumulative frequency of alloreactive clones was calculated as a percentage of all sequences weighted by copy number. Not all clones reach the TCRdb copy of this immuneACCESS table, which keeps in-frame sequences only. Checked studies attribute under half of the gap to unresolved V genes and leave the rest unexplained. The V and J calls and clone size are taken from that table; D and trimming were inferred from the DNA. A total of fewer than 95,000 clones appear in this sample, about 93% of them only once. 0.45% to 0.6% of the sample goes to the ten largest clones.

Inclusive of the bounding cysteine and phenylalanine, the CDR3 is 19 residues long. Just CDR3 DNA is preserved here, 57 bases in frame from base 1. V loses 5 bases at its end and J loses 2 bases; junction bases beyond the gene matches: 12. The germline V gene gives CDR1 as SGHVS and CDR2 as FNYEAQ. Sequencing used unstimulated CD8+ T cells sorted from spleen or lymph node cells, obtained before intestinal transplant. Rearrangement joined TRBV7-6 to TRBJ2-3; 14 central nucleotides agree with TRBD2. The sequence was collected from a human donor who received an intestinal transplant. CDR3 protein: CASSPGTSGRLSHTDTQYF. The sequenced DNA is TGTGCCAGCAGCCCGGGGACTAGCGGGAGACTGTCGCACACAGATACGCAGTATTTT. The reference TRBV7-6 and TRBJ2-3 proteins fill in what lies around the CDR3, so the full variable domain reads GAGVSQSPRYKVTKRGQDVALRCDPISGHVSLYWYRQALGQGPEFLTYFNYEAQQDKSGLPNDRFSAERPEGSISTLTIQRTEQRDSAMYRCASSPGTSGRLSHTDTQYFGPGTRLTVL.